The entry that follows covers one T cell receptor (beta chain) sequence. This sample is part of a study of cytomegalovirus exposure and HLA in healthy donors. PCR amplification relied on 60 Vbeta primers (plus 13 Jbeta primers). The method was immunoSEQ multiplex PCR; TCRdb's version includes in-frame clones alone and lacks a portion of them. This repertoire shows about 110,000 clones, around 84% found once; its top ten account for 1.3%. With 1 base removed from V and 0 bases from J, the gap between germline ends came to 5 bases. This CDR3 region has 14 residues. Germline V CDR1 and CDR2: KGHSH, LQKENI.

This clonotype was sampled from a woman aged 30 to 39 in good health and CMV-seronegative. Sequenced sample: PBMCs. The chain links TRBV18 to TRBJ2-3; no definite D call. This chain's CDR3 is CASSPRVSTDTQYF. The CDR3 bases are TGTGCCAGCTCACCACGCGTCAGCACAGATACGCAGTATTTT.